The present T cell receptor beta chain was sequenced within a study of shared clonotypes between healthy human individuals. Study background: Donors had three CD4 naive, three CD4 memory, two CD8 naive and one CD8 memory plate apiece.

This table comes from immunoSEQ multiplex PCR, and its TCRdb copy is limited to in-frame clones, with some not included. The sample shows under 1,900,000 clones, less than 99% of them seen only once. Germline loops: CDR1 MDHEN, CDR2 SYDVKM. This CDR3 is built from 14 residues. Trimming removed 6 bases from V and 4 bases from J; junction bases left unmatched: 5. The source of this sequence is a man aged 25 to 45 in good health. The material sequenced was naive CD4+ T cells sorted from blood. Subset indicated: CD45RA+ positively selected. The V gene is TRBV28, the J gene TRBJ2-1; 8 bases are a match to TRBD1. CDR3 coding DNA: TGTGCCAGCAGGTCAGACAGGGGATACAATGAGCAGTTCTTC. Residues: CASRSDRGYNEQFF.